This is a list of T cell receptor beta chains from one sample in a study of blood T cell dynamics during melanoma immunotherapy. Data came from immunoSEQ multiplex PCR; TCRdb stores just in-frame clones and leaves some out. The sample has more than 10,000 clones, around 84% seen once; the top ten hold roughly 8.6%. Sequencing used blood, obtained from a patient treated with checkpoint blockade. These receptors all come from a human donor with melanoma. CDR3s include the opening cysteine and the closing phenylalanine or tryptophan. The D gene is left open where the match is weak. The size entry is marked missing in some rows and otherwise reads once, few, many or a size class.

V: TRBV10-3; D: NA; J: TRBJ2-2; size: NA; DNA: TGTGCCATCAGTGAGTCAGTGACTTTGAACACCGGGGAGCTGTTTTTT; CDR3: CAISESVTLNTGELFF
V: TRBV19; D: TRBD1; J: TRBJ1-4; size: NA; DNA: TGTGCCAGTAGAAACGGACAGGGGAATGAAAAACTGTTTTTT; CDR3: CASRNGQGNEKLFF
V: TRBV5-1; D: NA; J: TRBJ1-1; size: NA; DNA: TGCGCCAGCAGCTTCCGGGTGGCGAACACTGAAGCTTTCTTT; CDR3: CASSFRVANTEAFF
V: TRBV7-7; D: TRBD1; J: TRBJ1-5; size: NA; DNA: TGTGCCAGCAGCTTAGCAGGCGGATGGGCAGGGGGCCACAATCAGCCCCAGCATTTT; CDR3: CASSLAGGWAGGHNQPQHF
V: TRBV7-2; D: NA; J: TRBJ2-7; size: NA; DNA: TGTGCCAGCAGCTTATCTCACTCCTACGAGCAGTACTTC; CDR3: CASSLSHSYEQYF
V: TRBV28; D: TRBD1; J: TRBJ2-1; size: NA; DNA: TGTGCCAGCAGTTCGGGACAGGGGGCTAAGGAGTTCTTC; CDR3: CASSSGQGAKEFF
V: TRBV5-4; D: NA; J: TRBJ2-7; size: NA; DNA: TGTGCCAGCAGCTCCCTGGACTTCCATACCTACGAGCAGTACTTC; CDR3: CASSSLDFHTYEQYF
V: TRBV25-1; D: TRBD1; J: TRBJ2-7; size: NA; DNA: TGTGCCAGCAGTTCGCAAAGGGGACAGCGCTACGAGCAGTACTTC; CDR3: CASSSQRGQRYEQYF
V: TRBV7-2; D: TRBD2; J: TRBJ2-7; size: NA; DNA: TGTGCCAGCAGCTTGGCCTTAGCGGGGGGGAGGTACGAGCAGTACTTC; CDR3: CASSLALAGGRYEQYF
V: TRBV2; D: NA; J: TRBJ1-4; size: NA; DNA: TGTGCCAGCAGTGAGAGAGAAAAACTGTTTTTT; CDR3: CASSEREKLFF
V: TRBV29-1; D: NA; J: TRBJ2-7; size: NA; DNA: TGCAGCGTTGAAGATCTGACACTAGGGGTCTACGAGCAGTACTTC; CDR3: CSVEDLTLGVYEQYF
V: TRBV5-1; D: NA; J: TRBJ1-3; size: NA; DNA: TGCGCCAGCAGCTTACCCTCTGGAAACACCATATATTTT; CDR3: CASSLPSGNTIYF
V: TRBV6-1; D: TRBD1; J: TRBJ1-2; size: NA; DNA: TGTGCCAGCAGACAGGGGGGGGACTATGGCTACACCTTC; CDR3: CASRQGGDYGYTF
V: TRBV13; D: TRBD2; J: TRBJ2-1; size: NA; DNA: TGTGCCAGCAGCCCACAACCTGGGGTCGGGGGGGTATACAATGAGCAGTTCTTC; CDR3: CASSPQPGVGGVYNEQFF
V: TRBV5-6; D: NA; J: TRBJ2-2; size: NA; DNA: TGTGCCAGCAGCTTCGGGACGGGGGCGGGGACCGGGGAGCTGTTTTTT; CDR3: CASSFGTGAGTGELFF
V: TRBV4-1; D: TRBD1; J: TRBJ2-7; size: few; DNA: TGCGCCAGCAGCCAAGGGGGCAGGTCGCAGGGGGCTTACGAGCAGTACTTC; CDR3: CASSQGGRSQGAYEQYF
V: TRBV19; D: NA; J: TRBJ1-6; size: NA; DNA: TGTGCCAGTAGATCGGGTGATGGGTATTCACCCCTCCACTTT; CDR3: CASRSGDGYSPLHF